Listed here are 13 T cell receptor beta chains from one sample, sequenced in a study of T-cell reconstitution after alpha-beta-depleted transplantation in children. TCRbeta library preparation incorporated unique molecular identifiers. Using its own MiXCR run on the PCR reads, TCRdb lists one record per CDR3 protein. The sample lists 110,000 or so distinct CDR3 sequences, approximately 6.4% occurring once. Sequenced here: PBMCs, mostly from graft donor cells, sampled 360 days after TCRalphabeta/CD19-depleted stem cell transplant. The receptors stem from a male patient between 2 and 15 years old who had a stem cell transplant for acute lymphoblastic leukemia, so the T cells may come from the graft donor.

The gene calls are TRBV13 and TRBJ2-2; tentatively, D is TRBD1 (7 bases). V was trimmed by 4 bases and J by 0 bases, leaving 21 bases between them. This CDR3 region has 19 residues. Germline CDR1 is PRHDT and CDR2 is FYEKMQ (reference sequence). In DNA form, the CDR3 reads TGTGCCAGCAGCTCCGAGGGGGCGGGGCCAACCCCGAACACCGGGGAGCTGTTTTTT. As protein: CASSSEGAGPTPNTGELFF.

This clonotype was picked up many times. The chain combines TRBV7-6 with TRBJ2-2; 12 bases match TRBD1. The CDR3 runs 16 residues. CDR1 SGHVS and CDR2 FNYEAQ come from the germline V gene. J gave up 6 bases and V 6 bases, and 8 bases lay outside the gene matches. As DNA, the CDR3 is TGTGCCAGCAGTCAGACCGGGACAGGGGGCTCCGGGGAGCTGTTTTTT. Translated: CASSQTGTGGSGELFF.

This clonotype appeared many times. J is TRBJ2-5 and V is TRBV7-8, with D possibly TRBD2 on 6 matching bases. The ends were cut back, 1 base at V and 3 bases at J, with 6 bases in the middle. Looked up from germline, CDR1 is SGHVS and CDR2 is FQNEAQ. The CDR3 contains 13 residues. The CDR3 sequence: CASSLGLEETQYF. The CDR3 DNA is TGTGCCAGCAGCTTAGGACTAGAAGAGACCCAGTACTTC.

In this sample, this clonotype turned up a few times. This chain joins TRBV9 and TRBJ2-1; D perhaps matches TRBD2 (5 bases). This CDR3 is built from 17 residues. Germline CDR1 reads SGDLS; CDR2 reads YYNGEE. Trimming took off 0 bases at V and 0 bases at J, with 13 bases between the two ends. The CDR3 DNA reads TGTGCCAGCAGCGTAGGTGGGCGGGTTAGCTCCTACAATGAGCAGTTCTTC. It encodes CASSVGGRVSSYNEQFF.

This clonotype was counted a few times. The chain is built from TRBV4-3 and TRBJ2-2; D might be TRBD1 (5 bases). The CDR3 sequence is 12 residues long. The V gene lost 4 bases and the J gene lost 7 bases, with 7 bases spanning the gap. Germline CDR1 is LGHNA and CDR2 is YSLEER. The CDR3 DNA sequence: TGCGCCAGCAGCCCAGACAGCGGGGAGCTGTTTTTT. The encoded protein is CASSPDSGELFF.

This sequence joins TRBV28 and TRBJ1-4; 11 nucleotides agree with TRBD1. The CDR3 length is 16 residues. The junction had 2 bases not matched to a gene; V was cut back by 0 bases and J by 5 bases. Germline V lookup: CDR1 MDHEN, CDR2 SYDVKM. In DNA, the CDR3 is TGTGCCAGCAGTTTATGGGACAGGGGGCGGAATGAAAAACTGTTTTTT. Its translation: CASSLWDRGRNEKLFF.

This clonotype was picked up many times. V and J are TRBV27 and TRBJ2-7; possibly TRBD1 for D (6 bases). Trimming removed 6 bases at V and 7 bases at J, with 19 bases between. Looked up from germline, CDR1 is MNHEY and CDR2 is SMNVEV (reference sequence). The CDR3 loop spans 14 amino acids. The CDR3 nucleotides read TGTGCCAGCAGCTCTCAGACAGGACCTGTGGAGCAGTACTTC. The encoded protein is CASSSQTGPVEQYF.

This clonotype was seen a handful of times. CDR3 sequence reads: CASRGQGDEKLFF. The CDR3 coding sequence is TGTGCCAGCAGAGGACAGGGGGATGAAAAACTGTTTTTT. This chain links TRBV28 with TRBJ1-4; 10 bases match TRBD1. Trimming cost V 6 bases and J 6 bases; bases outside gene matches: 1. CDR1 is MDHEN and CDR2 is SYDVKM in the germline V gene. The CDR3 length is 13 residues.

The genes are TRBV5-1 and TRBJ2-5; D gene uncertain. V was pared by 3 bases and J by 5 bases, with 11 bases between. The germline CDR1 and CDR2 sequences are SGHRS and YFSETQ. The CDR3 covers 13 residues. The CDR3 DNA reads TGCGCCAGCAGCTGGTGGCAGAGGGAGACCCAGTACTTC. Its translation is CASSWWQRETQYF.

The CDR3 region is CATSDRGLYEQYF. The CDR3 DNA reads TGTGCCACCAGTGACAGGGGACTATACGAGCAGTACTTC. This sequence joins TRBV24-1 and TRBJ2-7; D is perhaps TRBD2 (7 bases). Germline loops: CDR1 KGHDR, CDR2 SFDVKD. V was shortened by 4 bases and J by 4 bases, with 10 bases between the two germline ends. The CDR3 extends over 13 amino acids.

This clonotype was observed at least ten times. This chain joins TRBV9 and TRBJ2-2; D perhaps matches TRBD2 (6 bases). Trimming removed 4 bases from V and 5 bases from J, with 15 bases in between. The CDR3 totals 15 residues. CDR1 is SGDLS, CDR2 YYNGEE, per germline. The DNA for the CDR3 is TGTGCCAGCAGCTCCCGGGGGTTGAGGACCGGGGAGCTGTTTTTT. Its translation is CASSSRGLRTGELFF.

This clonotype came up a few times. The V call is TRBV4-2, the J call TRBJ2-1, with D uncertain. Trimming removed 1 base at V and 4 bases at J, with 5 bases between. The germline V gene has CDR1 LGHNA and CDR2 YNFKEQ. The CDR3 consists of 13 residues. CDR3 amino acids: CASSQVGYNEQFF. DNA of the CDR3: TGTGCCAGCAGCCAAGTCGGTTACAATGAGCAGTTCTTC.

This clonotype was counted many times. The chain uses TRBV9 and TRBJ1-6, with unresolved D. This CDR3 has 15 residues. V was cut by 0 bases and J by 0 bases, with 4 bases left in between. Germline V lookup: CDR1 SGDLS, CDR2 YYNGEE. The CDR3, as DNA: TGTGCCAGCAGCGTAGGAAGCTCCTATAATTCACCCCTCCACTTT. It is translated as CASSVGSSYNSPLHF.